One and the same sample provided the 11 T cell receptor beta chains below, sequenced in a study of T cells in Graves' hyperthyroidism and ophthalmopathy. There were TCR beta CDR3 regions amplified from RNA transcripts. A set of HTBI primers served as the primers for a first-round RT-PCR of the TCR CDR3. TCRdb processed the multiplex PCR reads anew with MiXCR; each CDR3 protein has one entry. The data contain hundreds of thousands of distinct CDR3 sequences, approximately 15% of them singletons. The sample taken for sequencing was blood. These receptors were obtained from a woman aged 18-29 years with Graves' hyperthyroidism.

This clonotype was observed many times. The chain carries TRBV29-1 and TRBJ2-5; the match to TRBD1 covers 9 bases. With V trimmed by 8 bases and J by 2 bases, 12 bases remained unmatched. The CDR3 extends over 15 amino acids. Germline CDR1 and CDR2: SQVTM and ANQGSEA. This CDR3 reads CSTLGGQGLQETQYF. CDR3 DNA sequence: TGCAGCACCCTGGGGGGACAGGGCCTTCAAGAGACCCAGTACTTC.

The chain carries TRBV20-1 and TRBJ1-4, with D tentatively TRBD1 (5 bases). Germline values: CDR1 DFQATT, CDR2 SNEGSKA (reference sequence). The CDR3 is made up of 14 amino acids. Trimming removed 3 bases at V and 8 bases at J, with 16 bases between. The CDR3 DNA sequence: TGCAGTGCTAGGAGGCAAGGGGCCTCCGAAAAACTGTTTTTT. Translation gives CSARRQGASEKLFF.

The chain employs TRBV12-3 or TRBV12-4 and TRBJ2-1; TRBD2 matches at 14 bases. The CDR3 contains 17 residues. V lost 6 bases to trimming and J lost 6 bases; unmatched junction nucleotides: 10. CDR3 sequence: CASSRLAGGLMGNEQFF. The CDR3 DNA reads TGTGCCAGCAGCCGACTAGCGGGAGGGCTAATGGGCAATGAGCAGTTCTTC.

This rearrangement joins TRBV19 to TRBJ1-1, with 7 bases identical to TRBD1. The CDR3 length is 16 residues. Germline CDR1 LNHDA, CDR2 SQIVND (reference sequence). The V gene end was trimmed by 7 bases and the J gene end by 1 base; junction bases not matched to a gene: 12. For the CDR3, the DNA is TGTGCCAGTACCCCATTCGGAGGGGGCGCGAACACTGAAGCTTTCTTT. This encodes CASTPFGGGANTEAFF. The full variable domain, in which reference TRBV19 and TRBJ1-1 provide the parts outside the CDR3, is DGGITQSPKYLFRKEGQNVTLSCEQNLNHDAMYWYRQDPGQGLRLIYYSQIVNDFQKGDIAEGYSVSREKKESFPLTVTSAQKNPTAFYLCASTPFGGGANTEAFFGQGTRLTVV.

In its sample, this clonotype was seen many times. J is TRBJ2-3 and V is TRBV11-2; TRBD2 matches at 14 bases. This CDR3 contains 15 residues. V lost 5 bases and J lost 4; bases outside the gene matches: 2. Looked up from germline, CDR1 is SGHAT and CDR2 is FQNNGV. CDR3 in DNA: TGTGCCAGCAGCCCGACTAGCGGGGGGGCAGATACGCAGTATTTT. Protein sequence: CASSPTSGGADTQYF. Combining the CDR3 with reference TRBV11-2 and TRBJ2-3 gives the whole variable domain EAGVAQSPRYKIIEKRQSVAFWCNPISGHATLYWYQQILGQGPKLLIQFQNNGVVDDSQLPKDRFSAERLKGVDSTLKIQPAKLEDSAVYLCASSPTSGGADTQYFGPGTRLTVL.

This clonotype was observed at least ten times. The J gene is TRBJ2-1, the V gene TRBV5-1, with 12 bases fitting TRBD2. Germline V lookup: CDR1 SGHRS, CDR2 YFSETQ. Trimming took 5 bases from V and 4 from J; bases not matched to a gene: 7. The CDR3 runs to 16 residues. As DNA, the CDR3 is TGCGCCAGCAGGCGTCTAGCGGGAGGGTTTTACAATGAGCAGTTCTTC. Its translation: CASRRLAGGFYNEQFF.

At least ten counts were recorded for this clonotype. The rearrangement uses TRBV3-1 and TRBJ1-4; D is unresolved. The V end lost 0 bases, the J end lost 4 bases, and 3 bases lay between the germline ends. The CDR3 runs to 13 residues. Looked up from germline, CDR1 is LGHDT and CDR2 is YNNKEL (reference sequence). This chain's CDR3 is CASSQDLNEKLFF. The DNA of the CDR3 is TGTGCCAGCAGCCAAGACCTTAATGAAAAACTGTTTTTT.

The chain recombines TRBV20-1 with TRBJ1-5; a possible D gene is TRBD1 (6 bases). From germline, CDR1 is DFQATT and CDR2 SNEGSKA (reference sequence). The V end was cut by 2 bases, the J end by 2 bases, with 19 bases between. The CDR3 length is 17 residues. In DNA, the CDR3 is TGCAGTGCTAGACTACAGGGAGGACGGGGAGGCAATCAGCCCCAGCATTTT. As protein: CSARLQGGRGGNQPQHF.

Comments on this clonotype: A much larger clone sits a single nucleotide away, making a read error possible. J is TRBJ2-2 and V is TRBV20-1; 9 nucleotides line up with TRBD2. Germline CDR1 is DFQATT and CDR2 is SNEGSKA (reference sequence). The junction had 9 bases not matched to a gene; V was cut back by 0 bases and J by 4 bases. The CDR3 has 17 residues. The CDR3 nucleotides are TGCAGTGCTAGAGATAGGGGGCGGGAGGGCGGCACCGGGGAGCTGTTTTTT. Protein: CSARDRGREGGTGELFF.

There are many counts of this clonotype. The chain joins TRBV20-1 to TRBJ1-1; a weak D match, TRBD1 (5 bases). This CDR3 comprises 16 residues. Germline lookup yields CDR1 DFQATT and CDR2 SNEGSKA (reference sequence). The V end lost 6 bases, the J end lost 1 base, and 21 bases lay between the germline ends. CDR3 residues: CSATTGVGVGNTEAFF. CDR3 coding DNA: TGCAGTGCCACCACCGGGGTGGGGGTCGGGAACACTGAAGCTTTCTTT.

This clonotype was found a few times. The genes are TRBV19 and TRBJ2-2, with TRBD1 matching over 8 bases. Per germline, CDR1 LNHDA and CDR2 SQIVND (reference sequence). The ends lost 2 bases at V and 7 bases at J; junction bases unmatched: 9. The CDR3 spans 16 residues. CDR3 nucleotide sequence: TGTGCCAGTAGTATAAGTGACAGGGGATCAGTCGGGGAGCTGTTTTTT. It translates to CASSISDRGSVGELFF. Using reference TRBV19 and TRBJ2-2 for the parts outside the CDR3, the full variable domain is DGGITQSPKYLFRKEGQNVTLSCEQNLNHDAMYWYRQDPGQGLRLIYYSQIVNDFQKGDIAEGYSVSREKKESFPLTVTSAQKNPTAFYLCASSISDRGSVGELFFGEGSRLTVL.